Below are 26 T cell receptor beta chains sequenced from a single sample in a study of T cell responses to AZD1222 COVID-19 vaccine. Data came from immunoSEQ multiplex PCR; TCRdb stores just in-frame clones and leaves some out. The repertoire holds 150,000 or so clones, with 80% to 90% as singletons. The sample consisted of peripheral blood, taken 28 days after the second AZD1222 dose. These receptors were obtained from an adult who received the AZD1222 COVID-19 vaccine.

The chain recombines TRBV19 with TRBJ2-3, with D possibly matching TRBD2 (6 bases). Between the trimmed V and J ends, which lost 4 bases and 6 bases, there was a span of 14 bases. The CDR3 consists of 14 residues. Germline V gives CDR1 LNHDA, CDR2 SQIVND (reference sequence). CDR3 nucleotides: TGTGCCAGTAGTACAGGGAGACGGGAGGATACGCAGTATTTT. This sequence encodes CASSTGRREDTQYF.

Turning to this clone: Other DNA sequences of this sample code for an identical CDR3. The chain links TRBV20-1 to TRBJ2-7; D is unclear. Looked up from germline, CDR1 is DFQATT and CDR2 is SNEGSKA (reference sequence). V lost 3 bases and J lost 6, with 9 bases in between. The CDR3 is made up of 11 amino acids. CDR3 sequence: CSARGGSEQYF. CDR3 DNA sequence: TGCAGTGCTAGGGGTGGCTCCGAGCAGTACTTC.

The CDR3 loop is CASSLGTFNTGELFF. The CDR3 region has the DNA TGCGCCAGCAGCCTGGGGACTTTCAACACCGGGGAGCTGTTTTTT. This chain uses TRBV5-1 with TRBJ2-2; perhaps TRBD2 as D (6 bases). With 4 bases removed from V and 2 bases from J, the gap between germline ends came to 12 bases. This CDR3 region has 15 residues. From germline, CDR1 is SGHRS and CDR2 YFSETQ.

The genes are TRBV12-3 or TRBV12-4 and TRBJ1-5, with a weak D call TRBD1 (5 bases). V lost 5 bases, J lost 6 bases, and 8 bases lay in between. CDR3 length: 12 amino acids. The CDR3 coding sequence is TGTGCCAGCAGTCAGCAGGGTCAGCCCCAGCATTTT. Protein product: CASSQQGQPQHF.

V usage is TRBV11-2 and J usage is TRBJ1-1, with D possibly TRBD1 on 5 matching bases. Germline V gene data show CDR1 as SGHAT and CDR2 as FQNNGV. The CDR3 is made up of 13 amino acids. Trimming took off 2 bases at V and 3 bases at J, with 7 bases between the two ends. CDR3 DNA sequence: TGTGCCAGCAGCTTAATCAGGGACACTGAAGCTTTCTTT. It is translated as CASSLIRDTEAFF.

The chain combines TRBV18 with TRBJ2-5, with D unresolved. Germline lookup yields CDR1 KGHSH and CDR2 LQKENI. The V and J ends lost 1 base and 5 bases respectively, with 8 bases between them. The CDR3 has 13 residues. In DNA, the CDR3 is TGTGCCAGCTCACCACTGAGTCTGGAGACCCAGTACTTC. This sequence encodes CASSPLSLETQYF.

The DNA of the CDR3 is TGTGCCAGCAGTCCAGTGGGGGGCTCCTACAATGAGCAGTTCTTC. Protein sequence: CASSPVGGSYNEQFF. The chain combines TRBV7-2 with TRBJ2-1; possible D gene TRBD2, 6 bases. The V end was cut by 6 bases, the J end by 0 bases, with 12 bases between. This CDR3 region has 15 residues. Germline CDR1 and CDR2: SGHTA and FQGNSA.

The chain uses TRBV19 and TRBJ1-1; possible D gene TRBD1, 6 bases. Trimming removed 6 bases at V and 0 bases at J, with 20 bases between. Per germline, CDR1 LNHDA and CDR2 SQIVND (reference sequence). The CDR3 is made up of 17 amino acids. The CDR3 DNA sequence: TGTGCCAGTAGAAGGGGGAACACTCAAGGGATGAACACTGAAGCTTTCTTT. Amino acid sequence: CASRRGNTQGMNTEAFF.

The V and J genes are TRBV5-1 and TRBJ1-1; D not resolved. This CDR3 is built from 16 residues. V was cut by 1 base and J by 4 bases, with 17 bases left in between. Germline-derived CDR1 and CDR2 are SGHRS and YFSETQ. The CDR3: CASSLLAKSGSTEAFF. The CDR3 coding sequence is TGCGCCAGCAGCTTGTTGGCAAAATCCGGGAGCACTGAAGCTTTCTTT.

There are a few counts of this clone. This chain uses TRBV6-2 or TRBV6-3 with TRBJ2-3, with D unresolved. This CDR3 is built from 15 residues. V was pared by 4 bases and J by 0 bases, with 11 bases between. The V gene's germline CDR1 is MNHEY and CDR2 SVGEGT. CDR3 sequence (DNA): TGTGCCAGCAGTTCCTGGGGAACGAGCACAGATACGCAGTATTTT. Translating gives CASSSWGTSTDTQYF.

The V gene is TRBV25-1, the J gene TRBJ1-1; TRBD1 matches 7 bases. The CDR3 sequence is 16 residues long. V shed 8 bases, J shed 1 base, and the junction held 13 bases outside the gene matches. The V gene's germline CDR1 is MGHDK and CDR2 SYGVNS. CDR3 nucleotides: TGTGCCAGCCTACCGAATAACAGGGGCGCGAACACTGAAGCTTTCTTT. Amino acids: CASLPNNRGANTEAFF.

This clone was detected once. The V call is TRBV6-5, the J call TRBJ2-7; 8 bases are a match to TRBD2. The junction had 10 bases not matched to a gene; V was cut back by 7 bases and J by 5 bases. CDR3 size: 14 residues. CDR1 and CDR2 from the germline V gene are MNHEY and SVGAGI. CDR3 sequence (DNA): TGTGCCAGCAACGACCGGGAGGGCCGCCACGAGCAGTACTTC. Encoded protein: CASNDREGRHEQYF.

This rearrangement joins TRBV28 to TRBJ1-5; D gene unclear. This CDR3 region has 15 residues. CDR1 and CDR2 from the germline V gene are MDHEN and SYDVKM. Trimming left V 5 bases short and J 4 bases short, with 15 bases between. The CDR3 bases are TGTGCCAGCAGTCACGTCCTTGAGAGGAATCAGCCCCAGCATTTT. It yields the protein CASSHVLERNQPQHF.

The genes are TRBV9 and TRBJ1-6; no clear D gene. Trimming took off 0 bases at V and 7 bases at J, with 5 bases between the two ends. The CDR3 covers 13 residues. CDR1 is SGDLS, CDR2 YYNGEE, per germline. The CDR3 DNA reads TGTGCCAGCAGCGTAGAACCGAATTCACCCCTCCACTTT. It codes for CASSVEPNSPLHF.

This clone was counted a single time. The chain recombines TRBV21-1 with TRBJ1-1; whether TRBD1, the table's D call, matches the DNA was not checked. TRBV21-1 is described as a pseudogene. This CDR3 contains 14 residues. In nucleotides, the CDR3 is TGTGCCAGCAGCGCCCGGACAGGGAACACTGAAGCTTTCTTT. This codes for CASSARTGNTEAFF.

V and J are TRBV6-6 and TRBJ1-4; D possibly corresponds to TRBD1 (6 bases). This CDR3 is 13 amino acids long. V was cut by 6 bases and J by 11 bases, with 16 bases left in between. CDR1 and CDR2 from the germline V gene are MNHNY and SVGAGI (reference sequence). The CDR3 nucleotides are TGTGCCAGCAGCAAGGGGGAGGTTTTGAAACTGTTTTTT. Its protein product is CASSKGEVLKLFF.

The rearrangement joins TRBV27 to TRBJ2-7; a weak D match, TRBD2 (6 bases). CDR1 and CDR2 (germline): MNHEY, SMNVEV (reference sequence). Trimming removed 6 bases at V and 6 bases at J, with 15 bases between. The CDR3 spans 13 residues. The CDR3 sequence: CASSLNGEAEQYF. The CDR3 DNA sequence: TGTGCCAGCAGCCTCAATGGGGAGGCCGAGCAGTACTTC.

Turning to this clone: Other DNA sequences within the sample encode an identical CDR3. The V call is TRBV9, the J call TRBJ1-2; D gene ambiguous. The CDR3 is 11 residues long. Trimming cost V 5 bases and J 8 bases, with 10 bases left between them. Germline assignment: CDR1 SGDLS and CDR2 YYNGEE. CDR3 loop: CASSRQGGYTF. The CDR3 coding sequence is TGTGCCAGCAGTAGACAAGGGGGCTACACCTTC.

This chain connects TRBV5-4 to TRBJ1-1; D might be TRBD1 (5 bases). This CDR3 has 16 amino acids. V dropped 3 bases and J dropped 4 bases, with 19 bases sitting between them. Germline V CDR1 and CDR2: SGHNT, YYREEE (reference sequence). CDR3 loop: CASSSPTGGSRTEAFF. CDR3 DNA sequence: TGTGCCAGCAGCTCCCCCACTGGGGGGAGCCGCACTGAAGCTTTCTTT.

The rearrangement links TRBV18 to TRBJ1-4, with 7 positions matching TRBD1. Unmatched junction bases numbered 8, after V lost 3 bases and J lost 4 bases. The CDR3 is 16 amino acids. Germline assignment: CDR1 KGHSH and CDR2 LQKENI. The CDR3 protein is CASSPVRDSRNEKLFF. The CDR3 DNA reads TGTGCCAGCTCACCGGTCCGGGACAGCCGTAATGAAAAACTGTTTTTT. The full variable domain, its missing parts supplied by reference TRBV18 and TRBJ1-4, is NAGVMQNPRHLVRRRGQEARLRCSPMKGHSHVYWYRQLPEEGLKFMVYLQKENIIDESGMPKERFSAEFPKEGPSILRIQQVVRGDSAAYFCASSPVRDSRNEKLFFGSGTQLSVL.

J is TRBJ2-1 and V is TRBV7-3; no firm D call. The germline V and J ends were trimmed by 5 bases and 0 bases, with 8 bases remaining between them. Germline loops: CDR1 SGHTA, CDR2 FQGTGA. The CDR3 spans 14 residues. The CDR3 is CASSLRGSYNEQFF. The CDR3, as DNA: TGTGCCAGCAGCCTCCGAGGCTCCTACAATGAGCAGTTCTTC.

J is TRBJ1-5 and V is TRBV5-6; 8 bases align to TRBD1. The CDR3 is 15 amino acids. Germline loops: CDR1 SGHDT, CDR2 YYEEEE. V shed 0 bases and J 3 bases; nucleotides not matched to a gene: 2. The CDR3 region is CASSLAGGNNQPQHF. CDR3 coding DNA: TGTGCCAGCAGCTTGGCAGGGGGCAACAATCAGCCCCAGCATTTT.

This clone has a handful of counts. This sequence joins TRBV3-1 (or the pseudogene TRBV3-2) and TRBJ1-1; the D is unclear. V dropped 0 bases and J dropped 0 bases, with 8 bases sitting between them. The CDR3 is made up of 15 amino acids. Germline V gives CDR1 LGHDT, CDR2 YNNKEL (reference sequence). CDR3 protein: CASSQDSIVNTEAFF. The DNA for the CDR3 is TGTGCCAGCAGCCAAGACAGTATCGTGAACACTGAAGCTTTCTTT.

V gene TRBV9 combines with J gene TRBJ2-1, with TRBD2 identical over 10 bases. The CDR3 is 17 residues long. Germline V gene data show CDR1 as SGDLS and CDR2 as YYNGEE. V shed 6 bases and J 0 bases; nucleotides not matched to a gene: 9. DNA of the CDR3: TGTGCCAGCACCCCGGCGGGGACTAGCGTCTCCTACAATGAGCAGTTCTTC. Protein sequence: CASTPAGTSVSYNEQFF.

CDR3 region: CASSFNLGGGDTQYF. The CDR3 DNA reads as TGTGCCAGCAGTTTTAATTTGGGAGGTGGAGATACGCAGTATTTT. The chain combines TRBV27 with TRBJ2-3; D is perhaps TRBD2 (6 bases). The CDR3 spans 15 residues. V gave up 3 bases and J gave up 5 bases, with 15 bases separating them. Germline assignment: CDR1 MNHEY and CDR2 SMNVEV (reference sequence).

This rearrangement joins TRBV5-4 to TRBJ2-7; 7 bases are a match to TRBD1. CDR3 length: 13 amino acids. V was clipped by 5 bases and J by 7 bases; unmatched bases: 9. Germline lookup yields CDR1 SGHNT and CDR2 YYREEE (reference sequence). The CDR3 DNA reads as TGTGCCAGCAGTCTCGACAGGGCCCGTGAGCAGTACTTC. It is translated as CASSLDRAREQYF. Filled out from reference TRBV5-4 and TRBJ2-7, the complete variable domain reads ETGVTQSPTHLIKTRGQQVTLRCSSQSGHNTVSWYQQALGQGPQFIFQYYREEENGRGNFPPRFSGLQFPNYSSELNVNALELDDSALYLCASSLDRAREQYFGPGTRLTVT.